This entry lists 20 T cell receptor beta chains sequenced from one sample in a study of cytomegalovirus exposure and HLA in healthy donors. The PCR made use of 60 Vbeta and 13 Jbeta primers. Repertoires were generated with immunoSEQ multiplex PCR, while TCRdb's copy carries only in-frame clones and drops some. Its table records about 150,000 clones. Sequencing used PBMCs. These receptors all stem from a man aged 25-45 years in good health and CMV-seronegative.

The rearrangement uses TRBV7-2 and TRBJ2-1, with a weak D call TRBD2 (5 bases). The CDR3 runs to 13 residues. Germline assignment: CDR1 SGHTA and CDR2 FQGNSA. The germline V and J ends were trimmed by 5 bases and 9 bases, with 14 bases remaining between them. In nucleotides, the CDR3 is TGTGCCAGCAGCCCATATCTAGCTACTGAGCAGTTCTTC. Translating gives CASSPYLATEQFF.

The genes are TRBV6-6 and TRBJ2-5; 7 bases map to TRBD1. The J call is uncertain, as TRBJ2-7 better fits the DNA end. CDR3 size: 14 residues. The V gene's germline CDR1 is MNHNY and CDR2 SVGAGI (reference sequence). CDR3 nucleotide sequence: TGTGCCAGCAGTTATGACCGTAGGGACAGCGAGCAGTACTTC. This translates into CASSYDRRDSEQYF.

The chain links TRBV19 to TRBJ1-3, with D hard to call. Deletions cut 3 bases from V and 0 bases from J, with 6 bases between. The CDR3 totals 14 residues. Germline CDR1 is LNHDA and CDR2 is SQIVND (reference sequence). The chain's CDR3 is CASSIVPSGNTIYF. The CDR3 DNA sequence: TGTGCCAGTAGTATCGTCCCCTCTGGAAACACCATATATTTT.

CDR3 in DNA: TGTGCCATCAGTGGCGGCCGGCGAGGAGAGACCCAGTACTTC. It translates to CAISGGRRGETQYF. This chain uses TRBV10-3 with TRBJ2-5; no firm D call. Germline CDR1 is ENHRY and CDR2 is SYGVKD. This CDR3 region has 14 residues. V gave up 4 bases and J gave up 4 bases, with 13 bases separating them.

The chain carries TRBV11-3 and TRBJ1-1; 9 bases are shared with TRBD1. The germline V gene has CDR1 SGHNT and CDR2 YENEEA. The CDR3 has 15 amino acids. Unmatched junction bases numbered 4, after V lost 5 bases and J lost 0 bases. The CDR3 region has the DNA TGTGCCAGCAGCCCCCGGGACAGGGTGAACACTGAAGCTTTCTTT. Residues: CASSPRDRVNTEAFF.

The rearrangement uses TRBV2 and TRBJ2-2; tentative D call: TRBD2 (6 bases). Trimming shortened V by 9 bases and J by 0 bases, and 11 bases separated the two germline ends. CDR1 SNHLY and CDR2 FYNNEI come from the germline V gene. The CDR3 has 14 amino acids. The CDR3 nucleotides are TGTGCCAGTGGGAGGTTAGCGAACACCGGGGAGCTGTTTTTT. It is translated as CASGRLANTGELFF.

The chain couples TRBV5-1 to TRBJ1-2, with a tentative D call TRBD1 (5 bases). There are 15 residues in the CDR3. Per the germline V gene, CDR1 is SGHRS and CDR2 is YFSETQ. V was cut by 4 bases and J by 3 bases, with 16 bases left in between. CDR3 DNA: TGCGCCAGCAGCCCCCGAACGCAGGGCGACTATGGCTACACCTTC. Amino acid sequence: CASSPRTQGDYGYTF.

The CDR3 sequence is CASSLAYTYGYTF. The CDR3 nucleotides read TGTGCCAGCAGCTTAGCCTATACGTATGGCTACACCTTC. The genes are TRBV11-2 and TRBJ1-2; D is ambiguous. V was trimmed by 1 base and J by 5 bases, leaving 8 bases between them. The CDR3 extends over 13 amino acids. From germline, CDR1 is SGHAT and CDR2 FQNNGV. Full variable domain (remainder filled in from reference TRBV11-2 and TRBJ1-2): EAGVAQSPRYKIIEKRQSVAFWCNPISGHATLYWYQQILGQGPKLLIQFQNNGVVDDSQLPKDRFSAERLKGVDSTLKIQPAKLEDSAVYLCASSLAYTYGYTFGSGTRLTVV.

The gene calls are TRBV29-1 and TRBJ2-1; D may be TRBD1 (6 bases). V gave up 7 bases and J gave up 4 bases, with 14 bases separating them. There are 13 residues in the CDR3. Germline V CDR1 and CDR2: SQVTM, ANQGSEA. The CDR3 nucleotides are TGCAGCGCCGCGGACAGAAATTACAATGAGCAGTTCTTC. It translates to CSAADRNYNEQFF.

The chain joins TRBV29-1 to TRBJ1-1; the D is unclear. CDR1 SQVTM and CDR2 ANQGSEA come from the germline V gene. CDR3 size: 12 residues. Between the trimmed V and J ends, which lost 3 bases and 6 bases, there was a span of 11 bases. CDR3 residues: CSVEWRSAEAFF. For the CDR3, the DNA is TGCAGCGTTGAGTGGCGAAGCGCTGAAGCTTTCTTT. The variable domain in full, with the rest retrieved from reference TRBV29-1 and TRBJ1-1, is SAVISQKPSRDICQRGTSLTIQCQVDSQVTMMFWYRQQPGQSLTLIATANQGSEATYESGFVIDKFPISRPNLTFSTLTVSNMSPEDSSIYLCSVEWRSAEAFFGQGTRLTVV.

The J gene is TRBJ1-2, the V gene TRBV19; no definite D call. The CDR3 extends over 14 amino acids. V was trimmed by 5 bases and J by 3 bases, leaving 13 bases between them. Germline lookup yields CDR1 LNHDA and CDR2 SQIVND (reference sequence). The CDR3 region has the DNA TGTGCCAGTAGTTACGGGAGTGGGGACTATGGCTACACCTTC. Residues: CASSYGSGDYGYTF.

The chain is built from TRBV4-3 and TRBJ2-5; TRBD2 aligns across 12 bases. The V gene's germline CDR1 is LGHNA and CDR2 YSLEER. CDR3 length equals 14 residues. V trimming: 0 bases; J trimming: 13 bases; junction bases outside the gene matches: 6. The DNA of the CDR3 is TGCGCCAGCAGCCAAGATGGTACTAGCGGGAGGAGGTACTTC. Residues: CASSQDGTSGRRYF.

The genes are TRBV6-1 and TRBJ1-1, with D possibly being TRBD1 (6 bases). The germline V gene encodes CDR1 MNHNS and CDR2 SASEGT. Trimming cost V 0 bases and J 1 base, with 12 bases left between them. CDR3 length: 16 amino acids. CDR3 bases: TGTGCCAGCAGTGAAGCCCTGGCGACAGGGAACACTGAAGCTTTCTTT. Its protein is CASSEALATGNTEAFF.

The CDR3 loop is CASSFTGSQETQYF. The CDR3 DNA is TGTGCCAGCAGCTTCACAGGGTCCCAAGAGACCCAGTACTTC. The genes are TRBV11-1 and TRBJ2-5; possible D gene TRBD1, 6 bases. The CDR3 consists of 14 residues. V lost 3 bases and J 1 base, leaving 9 bases between the germline ends. Germline V gene lookup returns CDR1 SGHAT and CDR2 FQDESV (reference sequence).

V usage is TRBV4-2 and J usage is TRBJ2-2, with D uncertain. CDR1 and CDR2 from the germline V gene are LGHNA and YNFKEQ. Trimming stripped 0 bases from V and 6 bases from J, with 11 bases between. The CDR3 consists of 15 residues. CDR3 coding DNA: TGTGCCAGCAGCCAAGATCCAGGCCGTCCCGGGGAGCTGTTTTTT. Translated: CASSQDPGRPGELFF.

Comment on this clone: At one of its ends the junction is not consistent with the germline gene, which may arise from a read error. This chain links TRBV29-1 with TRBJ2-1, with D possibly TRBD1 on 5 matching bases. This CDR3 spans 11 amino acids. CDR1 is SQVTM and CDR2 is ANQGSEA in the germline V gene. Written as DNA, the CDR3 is TGCAGCGTTCAGGGTTACAATGGGCAGTTCTTC. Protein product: CSVQGYNGQFF.

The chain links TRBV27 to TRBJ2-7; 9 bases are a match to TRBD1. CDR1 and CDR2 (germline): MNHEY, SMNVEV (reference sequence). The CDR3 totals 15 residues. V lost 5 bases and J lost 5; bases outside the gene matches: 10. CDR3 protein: CASSLNRDRDHEQYF. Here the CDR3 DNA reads TGTGCCAGCAGTCTAAACCGGGACAGGGACCACGAGCAGTACTTC.

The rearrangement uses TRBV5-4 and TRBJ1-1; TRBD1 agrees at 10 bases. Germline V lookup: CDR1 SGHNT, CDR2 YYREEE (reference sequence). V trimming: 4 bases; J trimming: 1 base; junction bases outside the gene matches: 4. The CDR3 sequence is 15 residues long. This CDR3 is CASSVGQGRNTEAFF. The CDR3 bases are TGTGCCAGCAGCGTGGGACAGGGGAGGAACACTGAAGCTTTCTTT.

Here the CDR3 DNA reads TGTGCCAGCAGCTCAGACAGGGCCTCTGGAAACACCATATATTTT. Protein sequence: CASSSDRASGNTIYF. The V and J genes are TRBV5-4 and TRBJ1-3; 7 bases match TRBD1. In germline, CDR1 is SGHNT, CDR2 YYREEE (reference sequence). V lost 3 bases and J lost 0; bases outside the gene matches: 3. The length of the CDR3 is 15 residues.

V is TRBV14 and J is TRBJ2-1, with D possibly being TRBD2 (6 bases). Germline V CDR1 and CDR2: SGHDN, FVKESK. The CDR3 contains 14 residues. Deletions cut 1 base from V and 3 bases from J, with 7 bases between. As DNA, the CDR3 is TGTGCCAGCAGCCAAGGGGACTTCTACAATGAGCAGTTCTTC. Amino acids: CASSQGDFYNEQFF.